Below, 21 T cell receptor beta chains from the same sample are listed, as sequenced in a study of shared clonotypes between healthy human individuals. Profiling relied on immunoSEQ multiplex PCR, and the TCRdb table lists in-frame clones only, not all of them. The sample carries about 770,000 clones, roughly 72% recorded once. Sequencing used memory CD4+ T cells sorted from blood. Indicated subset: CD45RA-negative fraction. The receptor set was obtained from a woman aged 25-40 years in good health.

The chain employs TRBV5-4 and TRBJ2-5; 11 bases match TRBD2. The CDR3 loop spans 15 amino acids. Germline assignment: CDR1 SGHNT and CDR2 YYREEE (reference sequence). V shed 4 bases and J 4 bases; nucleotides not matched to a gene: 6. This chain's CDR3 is CASSPRLAGIETQYF. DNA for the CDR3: TGTGCCAGCAGCCCCAGACTAGCGGGAATAGAGACCCAGTACTTC.

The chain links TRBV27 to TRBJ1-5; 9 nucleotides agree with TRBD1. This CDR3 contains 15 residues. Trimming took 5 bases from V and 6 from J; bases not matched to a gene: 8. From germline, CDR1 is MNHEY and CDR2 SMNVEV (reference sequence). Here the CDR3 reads CASSPTGTGSQPQHF. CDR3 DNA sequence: TGTGCCAGCAGTCCGACGGGGACAGGGTCTCAGCCCCAGCATTTT.

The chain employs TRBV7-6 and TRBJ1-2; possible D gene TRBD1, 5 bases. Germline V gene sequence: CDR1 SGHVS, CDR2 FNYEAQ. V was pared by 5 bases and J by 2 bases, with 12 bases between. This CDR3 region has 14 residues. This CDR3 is CASSRGGGNYGYTF. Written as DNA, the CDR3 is TGTGCCAGCAGCCGGGGTGGGGGAAACTATGGCTACACCTTC.

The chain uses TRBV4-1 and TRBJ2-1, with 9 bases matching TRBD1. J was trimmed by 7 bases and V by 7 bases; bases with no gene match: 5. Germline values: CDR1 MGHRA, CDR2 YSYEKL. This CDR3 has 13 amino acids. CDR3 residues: CASMGTGWNEQFF. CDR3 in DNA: TGCGCCAGCATGGGGACAGGGTGGAATGAGCAGTTCTTC.

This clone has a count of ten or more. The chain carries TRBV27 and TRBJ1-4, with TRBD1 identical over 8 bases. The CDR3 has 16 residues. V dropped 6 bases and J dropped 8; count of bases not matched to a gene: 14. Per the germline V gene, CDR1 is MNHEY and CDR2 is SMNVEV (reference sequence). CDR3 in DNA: TGTGCCAGCAGACACCGACCCGGGACAGGAGTAGAAAAACTGTTTTTT. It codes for CASRHRPGTGVEKLFF.

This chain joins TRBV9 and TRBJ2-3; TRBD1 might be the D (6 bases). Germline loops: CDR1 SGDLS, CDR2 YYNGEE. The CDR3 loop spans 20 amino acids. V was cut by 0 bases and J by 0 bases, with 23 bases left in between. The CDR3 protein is CASSVVGRPQGSASTDTQYF. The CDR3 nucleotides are TGTGCCAGCAGCGTAGTCGGACGACCTCAGGGGTCAGCTAGCACAGATACGCAGTATTTT.

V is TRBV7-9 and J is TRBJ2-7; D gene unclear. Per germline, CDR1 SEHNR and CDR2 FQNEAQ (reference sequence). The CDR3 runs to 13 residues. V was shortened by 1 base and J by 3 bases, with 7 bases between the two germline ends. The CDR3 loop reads CASSLGNNYEQYF. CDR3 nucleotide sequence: TGTGCCAGCAGCTTAGGGAACAACTACGAGCAGTACTTC. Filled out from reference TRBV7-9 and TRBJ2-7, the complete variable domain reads DTGVSQNPRHKITKRGQNVTFRCDPISEHNRLYWYRQTLGQGPEFLTYFQNEAQLEKSRLLSDRFSAERPKGSFSTLEIQRTEQGDSAMYLCASSLGNNYEQYFGPGTRLTVT.

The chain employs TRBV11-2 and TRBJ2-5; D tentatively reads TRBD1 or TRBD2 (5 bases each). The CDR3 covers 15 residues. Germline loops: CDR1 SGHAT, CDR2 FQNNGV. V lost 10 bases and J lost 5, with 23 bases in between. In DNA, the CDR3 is TGTGCCACCCGAATGATAAAGGGGCGGAGGGAGACCCAGTACTTC. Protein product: CATRMIKGRRETQYF.

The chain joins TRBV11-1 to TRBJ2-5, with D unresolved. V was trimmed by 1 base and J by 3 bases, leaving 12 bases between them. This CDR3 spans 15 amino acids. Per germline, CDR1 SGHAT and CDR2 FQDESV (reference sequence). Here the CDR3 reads CASSLVGRIKETQYF. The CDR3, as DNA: TGTGCCAGCAGCTTAGTTGGCAGAATTAAAGAGACCCAGTACTTC.

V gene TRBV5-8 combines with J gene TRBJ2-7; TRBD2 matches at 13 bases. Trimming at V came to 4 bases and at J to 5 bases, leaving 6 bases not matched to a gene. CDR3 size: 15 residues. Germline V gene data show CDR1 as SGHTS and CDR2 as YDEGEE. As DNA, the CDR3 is TGTGCCAGCAGCATACCGGGACTAGCGGGAAACGAGCAGTACTTC. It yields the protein CASSIPGLAGNEQYF. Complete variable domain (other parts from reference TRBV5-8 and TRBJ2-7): EAGVTQSPTHLIKTRGQQATLRCSPISGHTSVYWYQQALGLGLQFLLWYDEGEERNRGNFPPRFSGRQFPNYSSELNVNALELEDSALYLCASSIPGLAGNEQYFGPGTRLTVT.

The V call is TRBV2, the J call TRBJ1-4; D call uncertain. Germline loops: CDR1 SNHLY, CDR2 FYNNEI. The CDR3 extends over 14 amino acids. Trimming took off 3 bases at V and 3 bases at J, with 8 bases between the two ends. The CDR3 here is CASSDREANEKLFF. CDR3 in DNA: TGTGCCAGCAGTGATCGGGAGGCTAATGAAAAACTGTTTTTT.

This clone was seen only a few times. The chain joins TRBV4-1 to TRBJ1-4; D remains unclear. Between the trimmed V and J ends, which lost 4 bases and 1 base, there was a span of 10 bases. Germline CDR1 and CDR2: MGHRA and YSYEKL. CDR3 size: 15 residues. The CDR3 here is CASSPREGTNEKLFF. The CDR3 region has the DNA TGCGCCAGCAGCCCAAGAGAGGGAACTAATGAAAAACTGTTTTTT.

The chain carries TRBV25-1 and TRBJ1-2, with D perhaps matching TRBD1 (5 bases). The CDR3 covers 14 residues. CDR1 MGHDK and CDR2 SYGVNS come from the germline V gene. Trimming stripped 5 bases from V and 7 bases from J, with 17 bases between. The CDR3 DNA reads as TGTGCCAGCAGTCCATCACTCCAGGGACGTGGCTACACCTTC. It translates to CASSPSLQGRGYTF.

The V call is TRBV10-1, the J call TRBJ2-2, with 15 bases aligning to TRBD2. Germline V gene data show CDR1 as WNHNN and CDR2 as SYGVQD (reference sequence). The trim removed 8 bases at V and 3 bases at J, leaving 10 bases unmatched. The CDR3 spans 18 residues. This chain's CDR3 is CASAGTSGRPPYTGELFF. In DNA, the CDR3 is TGCGCCAGCGCCGGGACTAGCGGGAGGCCCCCTTACACCGGGGAGCTGTTTTTT.

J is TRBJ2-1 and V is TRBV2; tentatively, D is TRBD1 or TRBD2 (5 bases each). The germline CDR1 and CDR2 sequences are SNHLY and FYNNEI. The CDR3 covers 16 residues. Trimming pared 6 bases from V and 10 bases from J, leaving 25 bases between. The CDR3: CASRKTGLRDFGEQFF. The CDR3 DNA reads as TGTGCCAGCAGGAAAACAGGCTTGAGGGATTTCGGGGAGCAGTTCTTC. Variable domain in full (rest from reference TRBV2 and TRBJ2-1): EPEVTQTPSHQVTQMGQEVILRCVPISNHLYFYWYRQILGQKVEFLVSFYNNEISEKSEIFDDQFSVERPDGSNFTLKIRSTKLEDSAMYFCASRKTGLRDFGEQFFGPGTRLTVL.

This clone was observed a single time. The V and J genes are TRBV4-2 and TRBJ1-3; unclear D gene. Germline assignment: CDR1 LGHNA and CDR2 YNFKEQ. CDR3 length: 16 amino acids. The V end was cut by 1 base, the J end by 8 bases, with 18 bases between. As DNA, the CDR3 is TGTGCCAGCAGCCAAGGAGCGGGAGAAACGCGGCACACCATATATTTT. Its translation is CASSQGAGETRHTIYF.

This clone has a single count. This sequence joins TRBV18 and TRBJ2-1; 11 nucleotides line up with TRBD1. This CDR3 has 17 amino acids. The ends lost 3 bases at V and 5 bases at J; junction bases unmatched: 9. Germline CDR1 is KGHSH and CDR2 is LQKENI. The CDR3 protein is CASSPRLRDRGNNEQFF. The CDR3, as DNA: TGTGCCAGCTCACCCAGACTCCGGGACAGGGGGAACAATGAGCAGTTCTTC.

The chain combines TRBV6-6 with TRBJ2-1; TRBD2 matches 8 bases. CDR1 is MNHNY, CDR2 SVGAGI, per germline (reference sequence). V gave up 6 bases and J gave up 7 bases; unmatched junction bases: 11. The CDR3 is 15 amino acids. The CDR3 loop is CASSPYERELNEQFF. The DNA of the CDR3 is TGTGCCAGCAGCCCTTATGAGCGGGAGTTGAATGAGCAGTTCTTC.

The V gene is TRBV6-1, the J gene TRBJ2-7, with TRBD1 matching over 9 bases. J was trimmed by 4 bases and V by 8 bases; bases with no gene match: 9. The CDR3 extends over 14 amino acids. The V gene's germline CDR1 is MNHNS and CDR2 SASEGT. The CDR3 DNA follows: TGTGCCAGCCTAACTCCGGGACAGGGTTACGAGCAGTACTTC. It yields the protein CASLTPGQGYEQYF.

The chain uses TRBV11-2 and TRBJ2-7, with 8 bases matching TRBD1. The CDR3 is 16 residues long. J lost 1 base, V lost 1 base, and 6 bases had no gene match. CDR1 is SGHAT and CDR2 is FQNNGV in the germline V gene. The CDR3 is CASSLASGGFSYEQYF. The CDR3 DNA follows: TGTGCCAGCAGCTTAGCGTCAGGGGGCTTTTCCTACGAGCAGTACTTC.

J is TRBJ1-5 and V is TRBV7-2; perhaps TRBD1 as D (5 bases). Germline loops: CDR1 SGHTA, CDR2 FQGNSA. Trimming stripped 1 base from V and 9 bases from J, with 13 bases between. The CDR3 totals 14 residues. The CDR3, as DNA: TGTGCCAGCAGCTTAGACCCGCCCGGGGGGCCCCAGCATTTT. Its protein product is CASSLDPPGGPQHF. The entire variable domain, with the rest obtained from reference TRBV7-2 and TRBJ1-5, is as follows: GAGVSQSPSNKVTEKGKDVELRCDPISGHTALYWYRQSLGQGLEFLIYFQGNSAPDKSGLPSDRFSAERTGGSVSTLTIQRTQQEDSAVYLCASSLDPPGGPQHFGDGTRLSIL.